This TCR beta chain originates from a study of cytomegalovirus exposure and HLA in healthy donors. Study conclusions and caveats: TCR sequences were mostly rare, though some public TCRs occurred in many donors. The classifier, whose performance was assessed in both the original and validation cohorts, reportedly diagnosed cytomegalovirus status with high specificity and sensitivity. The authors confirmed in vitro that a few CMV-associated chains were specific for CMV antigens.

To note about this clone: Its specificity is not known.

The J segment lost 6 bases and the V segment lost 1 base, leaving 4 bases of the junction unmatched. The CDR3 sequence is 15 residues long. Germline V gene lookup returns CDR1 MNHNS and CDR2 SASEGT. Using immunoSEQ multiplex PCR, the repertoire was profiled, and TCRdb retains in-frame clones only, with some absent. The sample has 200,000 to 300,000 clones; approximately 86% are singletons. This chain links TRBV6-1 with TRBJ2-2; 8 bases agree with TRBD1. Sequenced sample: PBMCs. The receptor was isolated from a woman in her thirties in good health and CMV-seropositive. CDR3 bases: TGTGCCAGCAGTGAAGAACAGGGGGGCCCCGGGGAGCTGTTTTTT. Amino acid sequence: CASSEEQGGPGELFF.